Each of the 15 T cell receptor beta chains below was sequenced from the same sample in a study of CD8 T cells in Susac syndrome (dated by TCRdb to the late 2010s). Receptors were amplified or captured by the immunoSEQ multiplex PCR assay. RNA was extracted with the RNeasy kit and about 0.45 to 1 ug was reverse transcribed using random hexamers. In-frame beta chains were kept once TCRdb had trimmed the public reads at Q25 with fastp and called clones with MiXCR. One record per CDR3 amino acid sequence lists the most common genes and DNA. Across this sample there are 200,000 to 250,000 distinct CDR3 sequences, with more than 85% seen only once. 0.1% to 0.15% of the sample belongs to the ten largest clones. Sequences were obtained from CD8+ T cells from PBMCs. Receptors were obtained from a human donor with multiple sclerosis.

V and J are TRBV4-3 and TRBJ2-7; TRBD1 agrees at 8 bases. Germline V gene sequence: CDR1 LGHNA, CDR2 YSLEER. The CDR3 totals 15 residues. J lost 3 bases, V lost 1 base, and 5 bases had no gene match. The chain's CDR3 is CASSQVFTGGYEQYF. The CDR3 DNA reads TGCGCCAGCAGCCAAGTGTTCACAGGGGGCTACGAGCAGTACTTC.

This rearrangement joins TRBV12-3 or TRBV12-4 to TRBJ2-7; 9 bases are shared with TRBD2. V shed 5 bases and J 0 bases; nucleotides not matched to a gene: 20. CDR3 length: 20 amino acids. The CDR3 bases are TGTGCCAGCAGTCCCGAAATTAGCGGGAGTCTGCGCCGGAGCTCCTACGAGCAGTACTTC. It specifies CASSPEISGSLRRSSYEQYF.

This clonotype appeared a few times. V is TRBV7-2 and J is TRBJ1-3; D not resolved. The CDR3 runs 16 residues. Germline assignment: CDR1 SGHTA and CDR2 FQGNSA. V gave up 0 bases and J gave up 0 bases, with 9 bases separating them. The CDR3 DNA reads TGTGCCAGCAGCTTAGCAGGCAGAATCTCTGGAAACACCATATATTTT. Its translation: CASSLAGRISGNTIYF.

The V and J genes are TRBV20-1 and TRBJ1-4, with D maybe TRBD1 (5 bases). The V and J ends lost 3 bases and 10 bases respectively, with 24 bases between them. This CDR3 is built from 16 residues. From germline, CDR1 is DFQATT and CDR2 SNEGSKA (reference sequence). The CDR3 spells CSARAATRATDGKLFF. DNA for the CDR3: TGCAGTGCTAGGGCAGCCACCAGGGCCACCGATGGAAAACTGTTTTTT.

This clonotype was found once. The gene calls are TRBV29-1 and TRBJ2-3, with unresolved D. CDR3 length: 12 residues. Germline V gives CDR1 SQVTM, CDR2 ANQGSEA. Here the CDR3 reads CRGWEGTDTQYF. The CDR3 DNA sequence: TGCAGGGGGTGGGAAGGCACAGATACGCAGTATTTT.

J is TRBJ1-5 and V is TRBV4-3; no clear D gene. Trimming took 0 bases from V and 2 from J, leaving 5 bases between them. Germline-derived CDR1 and CDR2 are LGHNA and YSLEER. CDR3 length equals 14 residues. CDR3 residues: CASSQEIGNQPQHF. Written as DNA, the CDR3 is TGCGCCAGCAGCCAAGAAATAGGCAATCAGCCCCAGCATTTT.

The rearrangement joins TRBV6-5 to TRBJ2-7; D is possibly TRBD1 (6 bases). Trimming removed 10 bases at V and 6 bases at J, with 22 bases between. The CDR3 extends over 14 amino acids. From germline, CDR1 is MNHEY and CDR2 SVGAGI. The CDR3 bases are TGTGCCACCCTATCACAGGGCTGGGGGATCGAGCAGTACTTC. Translated: CATLSQGWGIEQYF.

The rearrangement links TRBV5-1 to TRBJ1-5; D uncertain. Trimming pared 7 bases from V and 2 bases from J, leaving 13 bases between. This CDR3 contains 14 residues. In germline, CDR1 is SGHRS, CDR2 YFSETQ. CDR3 amino acids: CASAEQRRNQPQHF. In DNA form, the CDR3 reads TGCGCCAGCGCTGAACAGAGACGCAATCAGCCCCAGCATTTT.

The chain has TRBV15 and TRBJ1-5; TRBD1 aligns across 7 bases. The CDR3 runs 13 residues. V gave up 8 bases and J gave up 5 bases; unmatched junction bases: 6. CDR1 and CDR2 from the germline V gene are LNHNV and YYDKDF (reference sequence). Written as DNA, the CDR3 is TGTGCCACCGGGGGGAGGGGGCATCAGCCCCAGCATTTT. This encodes CATGGRGHQPQHF.

The chain has TRBV28 and TRBJ2-7, with D maybe TRBD1 (5 bases). The CDR3 spans 15 residues. The ends were cut back, 6 bases at V and 4 bases at J, with 19 bases in the middle. Germline assignment: CDR1 MDHEN and CDR2 SYDVKM. CDR3 sequence (DNA): TGTGCCAGCAGGCTACAGGACCAGGTGCGATACGAGCAGTACTTC. This encodes CASRLQDQVRYEQYF.

The chain recombines TRBV14 with TRBJ1-1; 10 bases map to TRBD1. CDR1 SGHDN and CDR2 FVKESK come from the germline V gene. The V gene end was trimmed by 2 bases and the J gene end by 3 bases; junction bases not matched to a gene: 3. This CDR3 has 15 residues. The CDR3 DNA sequence: TGTGCCAGCAGCCAATACGGGACAGGGGACACTGAAGCTTTCTTT. Translated: CASSQYGTGDTEAFF.

The V call is TRBV6-1, the J call TRBJ2-5; 7 nucleotides line up with TRBD1. Germline V gives CDR1 MNHNS, CDR2 SASEGT. J gave up 0 bases and V 8 bases, and 6 bases lay outside the gene matches. This CDR3 has 14 residues. The CDR3 DNA is TGTGCCAGCGGGGTACAGGGGTACCAAGAGACCCAGTACTTC. Protein: CASGVQGYQETQYF.

The chain carries TRBV12-3 or TRBV12-4 and TRBJ2-7, with 12 bases fitting TRBD2. Unmatched junction bases numbered 2, after V lost 8 bases and J lost 3 bases. The CDR3 consists of 13 residues. CDR3 nucleotide sequence: TGTGCCAGCCGGACTAGCGGGAACTACGAGCAGTACTTC. This codes for CASRTSGNYEQYF.

The chain employs TRBV6-5 and TRBJ1-1; D not certain. Germline V CDR1 and CDR2: MNHEY, SVGAGI. V lost 5 bases to trimming and J lost 0 bases, with 10 bases between them. The CDR3 is 14 residues long. In nucleotides, the CDR3 is TGTGCCAGCAGTCCGCCGACCCTGAACACTGAAGCTTTCTTT. Amino acid sequence: CASSPPTLNTEAFF.

This clonotype turned up a few times. The V gene is TRBV6-6, the J gene TRBJ1-2; D is uncertain. The V and J ends lost 5 bases and 10 bases respectively, with 2 bases between them. This CDR3 spans 8 amino acids. Germline CDR1 MNHNY, CDR2 SVGAGI (reference sequence). CDR3 DNA: TGTGCCAGCAGTCCCTACACCTTC. It codes for CASSPYTF.